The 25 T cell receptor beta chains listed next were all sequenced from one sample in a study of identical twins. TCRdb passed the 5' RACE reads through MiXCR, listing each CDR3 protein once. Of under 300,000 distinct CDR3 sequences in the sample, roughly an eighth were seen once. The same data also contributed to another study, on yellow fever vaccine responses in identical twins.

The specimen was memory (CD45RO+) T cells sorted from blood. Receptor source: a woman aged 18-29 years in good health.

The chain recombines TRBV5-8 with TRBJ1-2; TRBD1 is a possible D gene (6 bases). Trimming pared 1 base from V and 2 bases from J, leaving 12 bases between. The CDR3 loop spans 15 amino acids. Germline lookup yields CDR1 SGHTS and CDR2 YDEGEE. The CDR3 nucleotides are TGTGCCAGCAGCTTGCGACAGGTGGGGAACTATGGCTACACCTTC. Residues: CASSLRQVGNYGYTF.

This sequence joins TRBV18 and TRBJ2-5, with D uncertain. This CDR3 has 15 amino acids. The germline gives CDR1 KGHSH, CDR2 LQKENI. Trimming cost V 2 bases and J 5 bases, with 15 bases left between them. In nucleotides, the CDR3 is TGTGCCAGCTCACCAGAGGACGGGCCCGGGGAGACCCAGTACTTC. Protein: CASSPEDGPGETQYF.

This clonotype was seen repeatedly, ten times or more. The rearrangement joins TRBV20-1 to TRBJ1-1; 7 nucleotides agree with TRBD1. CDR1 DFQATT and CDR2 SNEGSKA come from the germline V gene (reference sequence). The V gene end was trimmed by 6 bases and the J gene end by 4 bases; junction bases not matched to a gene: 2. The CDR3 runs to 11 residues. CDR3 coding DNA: TGCAGTGCGGGGGACAGCACTGAAGCTTTCTTT. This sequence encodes CSAGDSTEAFF.

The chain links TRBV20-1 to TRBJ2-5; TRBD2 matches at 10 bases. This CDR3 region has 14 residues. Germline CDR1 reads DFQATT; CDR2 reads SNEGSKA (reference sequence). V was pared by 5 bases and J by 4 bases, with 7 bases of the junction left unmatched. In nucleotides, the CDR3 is TGCAGTGCTGGCGGGACTAGCGAACGAGAGACCCAGTACTTC. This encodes CSAGGTSERETQYF.

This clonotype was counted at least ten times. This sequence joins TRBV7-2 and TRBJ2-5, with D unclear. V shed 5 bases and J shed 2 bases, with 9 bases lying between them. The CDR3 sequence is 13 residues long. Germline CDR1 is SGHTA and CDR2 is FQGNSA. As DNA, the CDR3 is TGTGCCAGCAGCCTGGTCAGACAAGAGACCCAGTACTTC. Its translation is CASSLVRQETQYF.

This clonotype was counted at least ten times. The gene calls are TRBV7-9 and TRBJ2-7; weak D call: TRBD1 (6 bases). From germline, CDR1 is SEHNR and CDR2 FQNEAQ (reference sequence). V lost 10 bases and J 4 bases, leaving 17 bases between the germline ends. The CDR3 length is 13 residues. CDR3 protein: CAIRDVQGYEQYF. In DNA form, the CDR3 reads TGTGCCATCCGGGACGTGCAGGGGTACGAGCAGTACTTC.

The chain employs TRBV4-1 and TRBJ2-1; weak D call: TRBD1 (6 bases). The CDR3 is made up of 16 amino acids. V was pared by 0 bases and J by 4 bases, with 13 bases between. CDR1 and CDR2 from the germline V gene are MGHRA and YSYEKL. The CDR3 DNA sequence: TGCGCCAGCAGCCAAGAGGCCAGGGGTCTTTACAATGAGCAGTTCTTC. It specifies CASSQEARGLYNEQFF.

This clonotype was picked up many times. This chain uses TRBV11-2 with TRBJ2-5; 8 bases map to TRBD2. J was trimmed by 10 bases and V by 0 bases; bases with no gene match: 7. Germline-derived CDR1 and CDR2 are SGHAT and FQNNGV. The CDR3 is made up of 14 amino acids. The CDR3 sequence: CASSLDPWAGGQYF. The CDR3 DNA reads TGTGCCAGCAGCTTAGATCCCTGGGCGGGGGGCCAGTACTTC.

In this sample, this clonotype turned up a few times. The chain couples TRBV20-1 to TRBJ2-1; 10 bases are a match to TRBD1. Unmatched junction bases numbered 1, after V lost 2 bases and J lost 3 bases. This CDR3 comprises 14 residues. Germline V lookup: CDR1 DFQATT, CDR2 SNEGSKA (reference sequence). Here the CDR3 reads CSARRTGGYNEQFF. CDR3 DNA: TGCAGTGCTAGACGGACAGGGGGCTACAATGAGCAGTTCTTC.

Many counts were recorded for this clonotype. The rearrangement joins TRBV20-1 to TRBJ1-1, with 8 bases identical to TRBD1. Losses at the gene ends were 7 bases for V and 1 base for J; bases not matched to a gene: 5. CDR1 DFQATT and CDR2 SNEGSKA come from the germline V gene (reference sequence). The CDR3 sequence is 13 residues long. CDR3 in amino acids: CSVPGQENTEAFF. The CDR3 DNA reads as TGCAGTGTACCGGGACAGGAGAACACTGAAGCTTTCTTT.

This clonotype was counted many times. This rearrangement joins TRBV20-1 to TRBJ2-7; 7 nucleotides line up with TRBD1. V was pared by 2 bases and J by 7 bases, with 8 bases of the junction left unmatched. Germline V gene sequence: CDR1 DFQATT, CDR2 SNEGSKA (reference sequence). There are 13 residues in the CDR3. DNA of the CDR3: TGCAGTGCTAGATGGGACAGACGACGGGAGCAGTACTTC. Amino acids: CSARWDRRREQYF.

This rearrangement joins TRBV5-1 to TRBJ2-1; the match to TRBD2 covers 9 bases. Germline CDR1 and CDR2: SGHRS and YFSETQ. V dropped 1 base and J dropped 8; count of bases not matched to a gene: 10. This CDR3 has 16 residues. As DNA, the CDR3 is TGCGCCAGCAGCTTGAGGTCGCGGGGGGGCCGCGATGAGCAGTTCTTC. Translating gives CASSLRSRGGRDEQFF.

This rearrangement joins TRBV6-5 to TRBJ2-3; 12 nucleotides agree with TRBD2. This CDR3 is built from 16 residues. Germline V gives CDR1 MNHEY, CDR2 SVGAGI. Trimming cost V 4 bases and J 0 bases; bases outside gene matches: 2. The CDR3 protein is CASSSGTSGSTDTQYF. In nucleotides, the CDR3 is TGTGCCAGCAGTTCCGGGACTAGCGGGAGCACAGATACGCAGTATTTT.

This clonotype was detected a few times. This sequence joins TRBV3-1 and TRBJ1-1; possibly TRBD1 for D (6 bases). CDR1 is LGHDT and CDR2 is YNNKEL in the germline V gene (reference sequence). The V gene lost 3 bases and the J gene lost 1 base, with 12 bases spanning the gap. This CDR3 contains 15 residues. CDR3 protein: CASSQARQENTEAFF. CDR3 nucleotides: TGTGCCAGCAGCCAGGCCCGACAGGAGAACACTGAAGCTTTCTTT.

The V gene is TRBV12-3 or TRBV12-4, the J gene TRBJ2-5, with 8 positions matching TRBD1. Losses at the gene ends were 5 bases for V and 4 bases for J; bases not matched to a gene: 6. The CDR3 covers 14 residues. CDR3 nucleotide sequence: TGTGCCAGCAGTAAGGACAGGGCGGTAGAGACCCAGTACTTC. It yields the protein CASSKDRAVETQYF.

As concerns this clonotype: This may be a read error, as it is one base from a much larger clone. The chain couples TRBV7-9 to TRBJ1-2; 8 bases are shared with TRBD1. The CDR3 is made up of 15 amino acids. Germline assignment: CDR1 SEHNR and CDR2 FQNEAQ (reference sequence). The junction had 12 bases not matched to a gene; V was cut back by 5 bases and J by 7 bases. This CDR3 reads CASSPSTGVFLGYTF. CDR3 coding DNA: TGTGCCAGCAGCCCCTCGACAGGGGTTTTTCTTGGCTACACCTTC.

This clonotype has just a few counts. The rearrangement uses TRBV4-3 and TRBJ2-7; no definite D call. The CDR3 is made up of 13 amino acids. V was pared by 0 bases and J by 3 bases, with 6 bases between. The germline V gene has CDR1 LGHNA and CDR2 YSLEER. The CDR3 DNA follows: TGCGCCAGCAGCCAAGATCCTTACTACGAGCAGTACTTC. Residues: CASSQDPYYEQYF.

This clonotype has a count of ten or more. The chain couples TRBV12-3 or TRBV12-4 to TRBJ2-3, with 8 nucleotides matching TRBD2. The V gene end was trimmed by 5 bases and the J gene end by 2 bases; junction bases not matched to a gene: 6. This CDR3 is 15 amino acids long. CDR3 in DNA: TGTGCCAGCAGTCCAACGGGAGGGCCCACAGATACGCAGTATTTT. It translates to CASSPTGGPTDTQYF.

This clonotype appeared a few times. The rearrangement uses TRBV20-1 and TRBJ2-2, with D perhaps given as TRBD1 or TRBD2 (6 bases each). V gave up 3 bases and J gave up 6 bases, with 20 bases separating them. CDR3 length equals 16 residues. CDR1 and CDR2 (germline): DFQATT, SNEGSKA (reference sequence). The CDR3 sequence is CSARTPLGGDSGELFF. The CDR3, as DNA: TGCAGTGCTAGGACCCCCCTGGGGGGCGACTCCGGGGAGCTGTTTTTT.

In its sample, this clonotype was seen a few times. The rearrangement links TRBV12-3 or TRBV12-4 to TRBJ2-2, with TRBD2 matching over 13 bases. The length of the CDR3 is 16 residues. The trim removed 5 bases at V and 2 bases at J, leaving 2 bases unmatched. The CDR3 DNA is TGTGCCAGCAGTCGGACTAGCGGGAGTAACACCGGGGAGCTGTTTTTT. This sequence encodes CASSRTSGSNTGELFF.

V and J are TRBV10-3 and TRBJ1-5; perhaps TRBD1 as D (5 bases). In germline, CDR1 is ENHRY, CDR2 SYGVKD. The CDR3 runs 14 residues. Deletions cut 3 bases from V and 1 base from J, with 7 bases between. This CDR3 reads CAISDYRSNQPQHF. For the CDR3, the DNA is TGTGCCATCAGTGATTACAGGAGCAATCAGCCCCAGCATTTT.

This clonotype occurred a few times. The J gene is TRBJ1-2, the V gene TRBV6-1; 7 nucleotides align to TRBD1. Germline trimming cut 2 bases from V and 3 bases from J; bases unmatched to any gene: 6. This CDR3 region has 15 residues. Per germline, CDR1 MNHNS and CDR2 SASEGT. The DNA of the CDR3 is TGTGCCAGCAGTGAACACAGGGGTCCTTACTATGGCTACACCTTC. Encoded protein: CASSEHRGPYYGYTF.

In DNA form, the CDR3 reads TGTGCCAGCAGGATACAGGGAGCCGGGGAGCTGTTTTTT. Protein: CASRIQGAGELFF. The chain couples TRBV2 to TRBJ2-2; possibly TRBD1 for D (6 bases). Trimming removed 6 bases at V and 6 bases at J, with 11 bases between. This CDR3 has 13 amino acids. Germline CDR1 reads SNHLY; CDR2 reads FYNNEI. Drawing the rest from reference TRBV2 and TRBJ2-2, the complete variable domain is EPEVTQTPSHQVTQMGQEVILRCVPISNHLYFYWYRQILGQKVEFLVSFYNNEISEKSEIFDDQFSVERPDGSNFTLKIRSTKLEDSAMYFCASRIQGAGELFFGEGSRLTVL.

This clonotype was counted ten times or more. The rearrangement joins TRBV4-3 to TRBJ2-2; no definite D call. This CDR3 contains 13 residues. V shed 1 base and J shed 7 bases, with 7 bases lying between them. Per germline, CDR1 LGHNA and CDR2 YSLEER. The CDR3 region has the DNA TGCGCCAGCAGCCAAGTTTCGGTCGGGGAGCTGTTTTTT. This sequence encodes CASSQVSVGELFF.

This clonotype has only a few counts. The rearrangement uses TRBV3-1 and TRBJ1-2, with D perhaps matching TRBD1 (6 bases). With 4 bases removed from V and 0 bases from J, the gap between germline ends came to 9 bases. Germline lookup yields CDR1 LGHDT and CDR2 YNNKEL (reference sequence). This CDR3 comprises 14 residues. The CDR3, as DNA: TGTGCCAGCAGCCGGGACATAGCTAACTATGGCTACACCTTC. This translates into CASSRDIANYGYTF.